This T cell receptor (beta chain) appears in the sequencing data of a study of long-term antiretroviral therapy in people with HIV. Study-wide points: Pre-ART expanded clones dominated the repertoire at every time point.

Remarks on this clone: The antigen remains unidentified.

There are 15 residues in the CDR3. In germline, CDR1 is MNHEY, CDR2 SVGAGI. V was pared by 7 bases and J by 4 bases, with 8 bases of the junction left unmatched. Investigators performed immunoSEQ version v3.0 at survey level. Using immunoSEQ multiplex PCR, the repertoire was profiled, and TCRdb retains in-frame clones only, with some absent. The data contain about 33,000 clones, more than 95% of them singletons. This specimen was unsorted PBMCs, taken 6.9 years after starting antiretroviral therapy. This chain joins TRBV6-5 and TRBJ1-5; 9 nucleotides match TRBD1. The sequence was obtained from a man aged 25 to 40 with HIV. The CDR3 nucleotides are TGTGCCAGCACTCCCGGGACAGGGTCAAATCAGCCCCAGCATTTT. Protein product: CASTPGTGSNQPQHF.